These 29 T cell receptor beta chains were sequenced from one sample in a study of shared clonotypes between healthy human individuals (dated by TCRdb to 2020 to 2022). Receptors were amplified or captured by the immunoSEQ multiplex PCR assay. The immuneACCESS repertoire file appears here via TCRdb, limited to in-frame rearrangements. These files lack a portion of the clones; in checked studies, under half of the deficit traces to unresolved V genes, and the cause of the others is not known. Here the sample has 300,000 to 400,000 clones; around 90% occur a single time. The ten largest clones take up roughly 16% of the sample. The material sequenced was memory CD8+ T cells sorted from blood. The sample's cell subset or site, from its label and the paper: CD45RO+ cells pooled with CCR7-negative TemRA cells. All receptors derive from a man younger than 35 in good health.

This rearrangement joins TRBV5-1 to TRBJ1-5; D is possibly TRBD1 (6 bases). The V end lost 0 bases, the J end lost 8 bases, and 15 bases lay between the germline ends. The CDR3 sequence is 15 residues long. The V gene's germline CDR1 is SGHRS and CDR2 YFSETQ. CDR3 amino acids: CASSLVDSYLEPQHF. CDR3 nucleotide sequence: TGCGCCAGCAGCTTGGTGGACAGTTATTTAGAGCCCCAGCATTTT.

The rearrangement links TRBV7-9 to TRBJ1-5, with TRBD1 matching over 9 bases. Germline V gene lookup returns CDR1 SEHNR and CDR2 FQNEAQ (reference sequence). Losses at the gene ends were 5 bases for V and 10 bases for J; bases not matched to a gene: 9. This CDR3 is built from 14 residues. In nucleotides, the CDR3 is TGTGCCAGCAGCCTGGACAGGGGAGTATCCCCCCAGCATTTT. Translating it yields CASSLDRGVSPQHF.

This sequence joins TRBV27 and TRBJ2-1, with D perhaps TRBD2 (7 bases). The V gene lost 6 bases and the J gene lost 3 bases, with 12 bases spanning the gap. The CDR3 contains 14 residues. The germline V gene has CDR1 MNHEY and CDR2 SMNVEV (reference sequence). DNA of the CDR3: TGTGCCAGCAGGAGGGGGGGCTTCTACAATGAGCAGTTCTTC. Translating it yields CASRRGGFYNEQFF.

In this sample, this clone turned up once. V gene TRBV7-9 combines with J gene TRBJ2-5, with TRBD2 matching over 12 bases. Trimming took 4 bases from V and 2 from J; bases not matched to a gene: 8. This CDR3 is built from 17 residues. The V gene's germline CDR1 is SEHNR and CDR2 FQNEAQ (reference sequence). The CDR3 nucleotides read TGTGCCAGCAGCTCCGTAGCTAGCGGGGGGGATCAAGAGACCCAGTACTTC. Protein product: CASSSVASGGDQETQYF.

The gene calls are TRBV7-2 and TRBJ1-6; D call uncertain. Germline lookup yields CDR1 SGHTA and CDR2 FQGNSA. Trimming removed 2 bases at V and 5 bases at J, with 16 bases between. The CDR3 extends over 17 amino acids. This CDR3 reads CASSLHLYRVDNSPLHF. The CDR3 DNA follows: TGTGCCAGCAGCTTACATCTTTATAGGGTAGATAATTCACCCCTCCACTTT. Combining the CDR3 with reference TRBV7-2 and TRBJ1-6 gives the whole variable domain GAGVSQSPSNKVTEKGKDVELRCDPISGHTALYWYRQSLGQGLEFLIYFQGNSAPDKSGLPSDRFSAERTGGSVSTLTIQRTQQEDSAVYLCASSLHLYRVDNSPLHFGNGTRLTVT.

V gene TRBV27 combines with J gene TRBJ2-1; D gene unclear. From germline, CDR1 is MNHEY and CDR2 SMNVEV (reference sequence). This CDR3 is 12 amino acids long. Between the trimmed V and J ends, which lost 2 bases and 6 bases, there was a span of 5 bases. This chain's CDR3 is CASSLMINEQFF. Here the CDR3 DNA reads TGTGCCAGCAGTTTAATGATCAATGAGCAGTTCTTC.

The chain links TRBV27 to TRBJ2-1; D is undetermined. The CDR3 totals 15 residues. Trimming removed 2 bases from V and 0 bases from J, with 8 bases in between. CDR1 and CDR2 from the germline V gene are MNHEY and SMNVEV (reference sequence). The CDR3: CASSLPISSYNEQFF. Written as DNA, the CDR3 is TGTGCCAGCAGTTTACCGATATCCTCCTACAATGAGCAGTTCTTC.

The CDR3 DNA reads TGCAGCGTACCACAGGGAAGCGGTGGCTACACCTTC. This translates into CSVPQGSGGYTF. The chain combines TRBV29-1 with TRBJ1-2, with D possibly TRBD1 on 6 matching bases. V lost 6 bases and J lost 7, with 15 bases in between. From germline, CDR1 is SQVTM and CDR2 ANQGSEA. This CDR3 has 12 amino acids.

The chain combines TRBV13 with TRBJ2-3; D is unresolved. The CDR3 has 13 amino acids. V lost 9 bases to trimming and J lost 7 bases, with 17 bases between them. Germline V gene sequence: CDR1 PRHDT, CDR2 FYEKMQ (reference sequence). The CDR3 DNA reads TGTGCCAGTTCCGTGATAGGGTGGAATACGCAGTATTTT. Amino acids: CASSVIGWNTQYF. The full variable domain, rest sourced from reference TRBV13 and TRBJ2-3, is AAGVIQSPRHLIKEKRETATLKCYPIPRHDTVYWYQQGPGQDPQFLISFYEKMQSDKGSIPDRFSAQQFSDYHSELNMSSLELGDSALYFCASSVIGWNTQYFGPGTRLTVL.

This sequence joins TRBV28 and TRBJ2-7; perhaps D is TRBD1 or TRBD2 (5 bases each). The V end was cut by 6 bases, the J end by 0 bases, with 9 bases between. Germline-derived CDR1 and CDR2 are MDHEN and SYDVKM. CDR3 size: 13 residues. The CDR3 sequence is CASSEGSSYEQYF. The CDR3 DNA reads as TGTGCCAGCAGCGAGGGGAGCTCCTACGAGCAGTACTTC.

The chain couples TRBV6-6 to TRBJ1-1; TRBD1 agrees at 12 bases. The germline gives CDR1 MNHNY, CDR2 SVGAGI (reference sequence). V was clipped by 2 bases and J by 4 bases; unmatched bases: 5. There are 16 residues in the CDR3. The CDR3 DNA is TGTGCCAGCAGTTACACCTGGGACAGGGGGCCCACTGAAGCTTTCTTT. Encoded protein: CASSYTWDRGPTEAFF.

This clone was detected once. This chain uses TRBV15 with TRBJ2-5; TRBD1 is a possible D gene (6 bases). Germline CDR1 reads LNHNV; CDR2 reads YYDKDF (reference sequence). The CDR3 is made up of 16 amino acids. Trimming stripped 0 bases from V and 4 bases from J, with 15 bases between. The CDR3 here is CATSRDLGGGSETQYF. The DNA of the CDR3 is TGTGCCACCAGCAGAGATCTTGGGGGCGGGTCAGAGACCCAGTACTTC.

On this clone: A far larger clone is only one base removed, so a read error is likely. CDR3 loop: CANILGVPYYEQYF. CDR3 DNA sequence: TGTGCCAACATCCTGGGGGTCCCCTACTACGAGCAGTACTTC. The V call is TRBV7-2, the J call TRBJ2-7, with D possibly being TRBD1 or TRBD2 (5 bases each). The CDR3 spans 14 residues. CDR1 SGHTA and CDR2 FQGNSA come from the germline V gene. The V end was cut by 10 bases, the J end by 3 bases, with 19 bases between.

This clone was picked up one time. The chain combines TRBV28 with TRBJ1-6, with D uncertain. The germline gives CDR1 MDHEN, CDR2 SYDVKM. CDR3 size: 16 residues. Trimming removed 1 base at V and 0 bases at J, with 7 bases between. DNA for the CDR3: TGTGCCAGCAGTTTATCTTGGAGCTCCTATAATTCACCCCTCCACTTT. It yields the protein CASSLSWSSYNSPLHF.

Note on this clone: The junction and the germline gene differ at one end; a read error may be behind it. This sequence joins TRBV2 and TRBJ1-2, with a possible D match to TRBD1 (6 bases). Germline CDR1 SNHLY, CDR2 FYNNEI. This CDR3 contains 10 residues. DNA for the CDR3: TGTGCCAGCAGTGAGGGGGCTACCCCCTTC. Translating it yields CASSEGATPF.

This clone showed up just a few times. The chain is built from TRBV6-5 and TRBJ1-1; D unclear. Trimming took off 5 bases at V and 1 base at J, with 8 bases between the two ends. Looked up from germline, CDR1 is MNHEY and CDR2 is SVGAGI. The CDR3 consists of 13 residues. The CDR3 nucleotides read TGTGCCAGCAGTCAGAAAGGGAACACTGAAGCTTTCTTT. Its protein product is CASSQKGNTEAFF.

The chain joins TRBV5-5 to TRBJ1-6; 9 nucleotides line up with TRBD1. Looked up from germline, CDR1 is SGHKS and CDR2 is YYEKEE (reference sequence). This CDR3 spans 15 amino acids. V lost 2 bases, J lost 9 bases, and 6 bases stayed unmatched. The CDR3, as DNA: TGTGCCAGCAGCTTTTGGGACAGGGCTTCTTCACCCCTCCACTTT. It codes for CASSFWDRASSPLHF.

The chain has TRBV27 and TRBJ2-7; 9 nucleotides agree with TRBD1. V was clipped by 5 bases and J by 7 bases; unmatched bases: 6. The CDR3 covers 13 residues. Germline CDR1 reads MNHEY; CDR2 reads SMNVEV (reference sequence). DNA of the CDR3: TGTGCCAGCAGTCGCTGGGACAGGGAAGAGCAGTACTTC. Protein: CASSRWDREEQYF.

This clone was seen only once. The chain links TRBV11-2 to TRBJ2-7, with D uncertain. CDR3 length equals 12 residues. CDR1 SGHAT and CDR2 FQNNGV come from the germline V gene. The V end lost 1 base, the J end lost 4 bases, and 5 bases lay between the germline ends. The CDR3 loop is CASSLGFYEQYF. The CDR3 DNA reads TGTGCCAGCAGCTTAGGCTTTTACGAGCAGTACTTC.

This clone was seen repeatedly, ten times or more. V usage is TRBV5-6 and J usage is TRBJ2-2, with D possibly TRBD1 on 5 matching bases. The V gene's germline CDR1 is SGHDT and CDR2 YYEEEE. The CDR3 covers 14 residues. The V and J ends lost 1 base and 1 base respectively, with 5 bases between them. CDR3 sequence reads: CASSLQGNTGELFF. CDR3 nucleotide sequence: TGTGCCAGCAGCTTGCAGGGGAACACCGGGGAGCTGTTTTTT.

The chain has TRBV9 and TRBJ1-1, with 8 bases that match TRBD1. This CDR3 is 14 amino acids long. J gave up 6 bases and V 4 bases, and 8 bases lay outside the gene matches. Germline V gene data show CDR1 as SGDLS and CDR2 as YYNGEE. In DNA form, the CDR3 reads TGTGCCAGCAGCACCCAGGGGGCGGGGTCTGAAGCTTTCTTT. Translated, it gives CASSTQGAGSEAFF.

This chain joins TRBV13 and TRBJ2-2, with D possibly TRBD1 on 5 matching bases. CDR3 length: 13 amino acids. Germline V lookup: CDR1 PRHDT, CDR2 FYEKMQ (reference sequence). V lost 2 bases, J lost 8 bases, and 9 bases lay in between. CDR3 sequence reads: CASSLRGTGELFF. The CDR3 coding sequence is TGTGCCAGCAGCTTAAGGGGTACAGGGGAGCTGTTTTTT.

The chain carries TRBV27 and TRBJ2-1; 8 bases map to TRBD2. Unmatched junction bases numbered 9, after V lost 4 bases and J lost 10 bases. Germline loops: CDR1 MNHEY, CDR2 SMNVEV (reference sequence). This CDR3 contains 14 residues. The CDR3 reads CASSSDGLAGEQFF. The CDR3 DNA sequence: TGTGCCAGCAGTTCCGACGGACTAGCCGGCGAGCAGTTCTTC.

The chain has TRBV7-9 and TRBJ2-3; possible D gene TRBD1, 5 bases. Germline V lookup: CDR1 SEHNR, CDR2 FQNEAQ (reference sequence). V lost 1 base to trimming and J lost 2 bases, with 16 bases between them. CDR3 size: 17 residues. The CDR3, as DNA: TGTGCCAGCAGCTTAGAAGGTTTGGGGCAGATCACAGATACGCAGTATTTT. This encodes CASSLEGLGQITDTQYF.

The chain links TRBV4-1 to TRBJ2-7; D is unresolved. The V end was cut by 1 base, the J end by 3 bases, with 10 bases between. The germline gives CDR1 MGHRA, CDR2 YSYEKL. This CDR3 comprises 14 residues. The CDR3 is CASSQVNRGYEQYF. As DNA, the CDR3 is TGCGCCAGCAGCCAAGTTAATCGAGGCTACGAGCAGTACTTC.

The chain combines TRBV5-6 with TRBJ2-7; D is perhaps TRBD1 (5 bases). CDR1 is SGHDT, CDR2 YYEEEE, per germline. The CDR3 has 15 amino acids. The V end lost 0 bases, the J end lost 2 bases, and 12 bases lay between the germline ends. CDR3 sequence reads: CASSLVQAPAYEQYF. CDR3 nucleotide sequence: TGTGCCAGCAGCTTGGTACAGGCGCCCGCCTACGAGCAGTACTTC.

As regards this clone: Germline is not matched at one junction end, which may reflect a read error. V is TRBV5-6 and J is TRBJ1-5; possible D gene TRBD1, 5 bases. CDR3 length equals 9 residues. From germline, CDR1 is SGHDT and CDR2 YYEEEE. This chain's CDR3 is CASSLGGRF. Written as DNA, the CDR3 is TGTGCCAGCAGCTTGGGGGGCCGTTTT.

This clone was detected only once. The rearrangement links TRBV10-3 to TRBJ1-2; unclear D gene. Looked up from germline, CDR1 is ENHRY and CDR2 is SYGVKD. There are 13 residues in the CDR3. V was trimmed by 2 bases and J by 4 bases, leaving 8 bases between them. The CDR3 bases are TGTGCCATCAGTGAGGCGCAGAGCTATGGCTACACCTTC. It codes for CAISEAQSYGYTF.

This sequence joins TRBV11-2 and TRBJ2-1, with D perhaps TRBD1 or TRBD2 (5 bases each). Germline CDR1 and CDR2: SGHAT and FQNNGV. The V gene lost 1 base and the J gene lost 3 bases, with 19 bases spanning the gap. This CDR3 contains 18 residues. The CDR3 DNA follows: TGTGCCAGCAGCTTAGCTGCAGGGAGCTACTACTACTACAATGAGCAGTTCTTC. Translating it yields CASSLAAGSYYYYNEQFF. Full variable domain (missing parts from reference TRBV11-2 and TRBJ2-1): EAGVAQSPRYKIIEKRQSVAFWCNPISGHATLYWYQQILGQGPKLLIQFQNNGVVDDSQLPKDRFSAERLKGVDSTLKIQPAKLEDSAVYLCASSLAAGSYYYYNEQFFGPGTRLTVL.